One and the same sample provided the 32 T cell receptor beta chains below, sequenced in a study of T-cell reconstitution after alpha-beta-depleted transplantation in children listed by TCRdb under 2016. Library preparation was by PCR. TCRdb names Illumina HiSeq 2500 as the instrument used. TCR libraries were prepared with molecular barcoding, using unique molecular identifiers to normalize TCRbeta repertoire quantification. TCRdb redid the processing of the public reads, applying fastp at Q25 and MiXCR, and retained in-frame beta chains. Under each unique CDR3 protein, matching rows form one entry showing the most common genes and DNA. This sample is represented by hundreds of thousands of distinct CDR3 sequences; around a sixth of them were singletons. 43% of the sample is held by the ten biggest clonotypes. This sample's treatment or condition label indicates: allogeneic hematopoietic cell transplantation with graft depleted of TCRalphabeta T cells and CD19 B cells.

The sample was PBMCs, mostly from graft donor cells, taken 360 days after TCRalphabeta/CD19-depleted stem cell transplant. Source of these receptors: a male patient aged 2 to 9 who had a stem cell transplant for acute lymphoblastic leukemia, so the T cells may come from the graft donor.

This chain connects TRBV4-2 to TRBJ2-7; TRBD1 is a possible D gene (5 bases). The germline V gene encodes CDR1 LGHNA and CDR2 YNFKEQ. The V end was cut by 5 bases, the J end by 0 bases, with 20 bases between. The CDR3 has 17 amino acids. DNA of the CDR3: TGTGCCAGCAGCGAAAGTAGAGAGACAGTTAACTCCTACGAGCAGTACTTC. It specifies CASSESRETVNSYEQYF.

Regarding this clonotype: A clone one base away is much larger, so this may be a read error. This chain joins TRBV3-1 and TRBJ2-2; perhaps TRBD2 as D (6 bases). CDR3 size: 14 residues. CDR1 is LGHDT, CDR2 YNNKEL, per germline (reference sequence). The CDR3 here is CASSQMGPSRELSF. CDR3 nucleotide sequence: TGTGCCAGCAGCCAAATGGGACCGAGCCGGGAGCTGTCTTTT.

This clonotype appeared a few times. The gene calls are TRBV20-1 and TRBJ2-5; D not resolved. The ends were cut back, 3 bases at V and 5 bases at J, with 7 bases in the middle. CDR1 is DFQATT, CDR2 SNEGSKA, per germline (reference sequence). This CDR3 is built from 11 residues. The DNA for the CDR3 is TGCAGTGCTAGCGAGAGGGAGACCCAGTACTTC. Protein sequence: CSASERETQYF.

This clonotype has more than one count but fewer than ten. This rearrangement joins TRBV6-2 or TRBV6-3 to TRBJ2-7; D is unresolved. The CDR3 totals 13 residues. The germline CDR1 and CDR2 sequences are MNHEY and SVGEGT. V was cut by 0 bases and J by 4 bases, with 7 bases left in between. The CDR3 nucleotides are TGTGCCAGCAGTTACTCGGCTCGATACGAGCAGTACTTC. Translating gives CASSYSARYEQYF.

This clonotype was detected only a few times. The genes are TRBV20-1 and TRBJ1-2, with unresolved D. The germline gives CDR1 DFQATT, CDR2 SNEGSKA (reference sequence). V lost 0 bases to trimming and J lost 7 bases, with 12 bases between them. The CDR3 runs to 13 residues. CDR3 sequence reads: CSARDRSKVGYTF. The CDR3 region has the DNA TGCAGTGCTAGAGATCGTTCGAAGGTTGGCTACACCTTC.

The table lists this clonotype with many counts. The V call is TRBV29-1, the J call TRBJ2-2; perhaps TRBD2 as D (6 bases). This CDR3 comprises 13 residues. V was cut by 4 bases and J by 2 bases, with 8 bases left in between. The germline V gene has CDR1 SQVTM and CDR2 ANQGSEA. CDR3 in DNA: TGCAGCGTTGTCGGGAGTAACACCGGGGAGCTGTTTTTT. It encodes CSVVGSNTGELFF.

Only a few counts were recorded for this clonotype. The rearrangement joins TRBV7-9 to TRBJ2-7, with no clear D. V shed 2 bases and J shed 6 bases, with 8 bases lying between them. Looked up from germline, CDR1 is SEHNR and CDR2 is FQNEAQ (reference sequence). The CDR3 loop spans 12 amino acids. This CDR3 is CASSLTRPEQYF. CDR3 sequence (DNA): TGTGCCAGCAGCTTAACCAGGCCCGAGCAGTACTTC.

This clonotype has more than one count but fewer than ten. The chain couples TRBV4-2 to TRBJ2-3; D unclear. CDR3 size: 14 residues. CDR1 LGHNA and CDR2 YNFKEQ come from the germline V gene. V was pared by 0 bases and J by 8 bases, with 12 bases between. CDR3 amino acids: CASSQDSGSGTQYF. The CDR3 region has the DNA TGTGCCAGCAGCCAAGATTCTGGCAGTGGTACGCAGTATTTT.

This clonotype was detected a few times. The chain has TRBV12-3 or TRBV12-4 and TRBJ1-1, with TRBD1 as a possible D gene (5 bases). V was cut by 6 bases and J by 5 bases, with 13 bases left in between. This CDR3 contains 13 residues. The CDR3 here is CASSLMGVTEAFF. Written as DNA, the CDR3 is TGTGCCAGCAGCCTAATGGGGGTGACTGAAGCTTTCTTT.

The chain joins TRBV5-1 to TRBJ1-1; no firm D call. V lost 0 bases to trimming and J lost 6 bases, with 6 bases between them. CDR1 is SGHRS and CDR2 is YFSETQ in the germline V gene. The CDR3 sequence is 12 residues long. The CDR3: CASSLGRSEAFF. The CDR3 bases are TGCGCCAGCAGCTTGGGACGGTCTGAAGCTTTCTTT.

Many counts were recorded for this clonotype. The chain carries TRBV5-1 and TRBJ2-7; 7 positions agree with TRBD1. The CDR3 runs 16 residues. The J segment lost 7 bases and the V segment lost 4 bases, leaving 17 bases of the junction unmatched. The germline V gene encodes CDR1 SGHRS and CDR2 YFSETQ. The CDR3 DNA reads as TGCGCCAGCAGCCCATGGATAGGGGGCGCGAATCGGGAGCAGTACTTC. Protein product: CASSPWIGGANREQYF.

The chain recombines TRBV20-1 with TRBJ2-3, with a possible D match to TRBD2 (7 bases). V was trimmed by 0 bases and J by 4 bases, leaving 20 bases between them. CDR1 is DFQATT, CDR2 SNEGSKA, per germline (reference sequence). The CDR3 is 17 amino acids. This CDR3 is CSARDGGGGSLADTQYF. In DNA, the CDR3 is TGCAGTGCTAGAGATGGCGGCGGGGGCTCGTTGGCAGATACGCAGTATTTT.

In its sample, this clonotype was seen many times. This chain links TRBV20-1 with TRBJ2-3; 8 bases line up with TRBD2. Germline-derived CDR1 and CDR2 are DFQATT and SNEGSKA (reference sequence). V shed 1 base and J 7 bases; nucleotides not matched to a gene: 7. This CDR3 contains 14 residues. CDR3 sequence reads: CSARARSGTYTQYF. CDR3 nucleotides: TGCAGTGCTAGAGCCCGTAGCGGGACGTATACGCAGTATTTT.

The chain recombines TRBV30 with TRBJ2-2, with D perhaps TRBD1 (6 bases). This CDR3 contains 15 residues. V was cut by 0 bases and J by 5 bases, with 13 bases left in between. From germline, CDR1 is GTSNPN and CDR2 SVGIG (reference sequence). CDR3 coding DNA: TGTGCCTGGAGTGTATCTGGGGGCGGGACCGGGGAGCTGTTTTTT. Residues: CAWSVSGGGTGELFF. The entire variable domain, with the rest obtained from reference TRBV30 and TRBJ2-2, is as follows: SQTIHQWPATLVQPVGSPLSLECTVEGTSNPNLYWYRQAAGRGLQLLFYSVGIGQISSEVPQNLSASRPQDRQFILSSKKLLLSDSGFYLCAWSVSGGGTGELFFGEGSRLTVL.

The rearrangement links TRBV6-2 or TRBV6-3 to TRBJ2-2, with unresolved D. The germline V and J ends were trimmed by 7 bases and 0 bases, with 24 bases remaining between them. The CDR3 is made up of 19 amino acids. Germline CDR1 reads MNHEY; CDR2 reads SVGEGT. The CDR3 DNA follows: TGTGCCAGCACAAAACGCCCCTTTCAGCTGGAGACGAACACCGGGGAGCTGTTTTTT. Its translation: CASTKRPFQLETNTGELFF.

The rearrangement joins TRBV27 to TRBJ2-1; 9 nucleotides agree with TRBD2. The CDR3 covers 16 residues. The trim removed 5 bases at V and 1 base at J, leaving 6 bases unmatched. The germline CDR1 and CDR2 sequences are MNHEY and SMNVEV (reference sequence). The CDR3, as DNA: TGTGCCAGCAGTACCGTAGCGGGGGAGTCCTACAATGAGCAGTTCTTC. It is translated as CASSTVAGESYNEQFF.

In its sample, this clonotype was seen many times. CDR3 sequence reads: CSVYTGGSSYNEQFF. CDR3 sequence (DNA): TGCAGCGTCTATACAGGGGGCAGCTCCTACAATGAGCAGTTCTTC. This chain joins TRBV29-1 and TRBJ2-1, with 9 bases aligning to TRBD1. There are 15 residues in the CDR3. The V and J ends lost 6 bases and 0 bases, in that order; junction bases with no gene match: 6. Looked up from germline, CDR1 is SQVTM and CDR2 is ANQGSEA.

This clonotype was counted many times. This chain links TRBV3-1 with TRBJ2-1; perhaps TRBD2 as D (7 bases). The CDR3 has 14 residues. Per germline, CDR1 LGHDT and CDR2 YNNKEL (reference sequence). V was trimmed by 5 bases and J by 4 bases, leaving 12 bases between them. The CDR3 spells CASSSAGAYNEQFF. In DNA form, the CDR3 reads TGTGCCAGCAGCTCGGCGGGGGCTTACAATGAGCAGTTCTTC.

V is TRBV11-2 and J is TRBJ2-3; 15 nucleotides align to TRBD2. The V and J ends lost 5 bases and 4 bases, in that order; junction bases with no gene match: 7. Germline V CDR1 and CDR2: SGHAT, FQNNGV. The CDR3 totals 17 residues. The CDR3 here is CASSPTGLAGGPDTQYF. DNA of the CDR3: TGTGCCAGCAGCCCAACGGGACTAGCGGGGGGCCCAGATACGCAGTATTTT.

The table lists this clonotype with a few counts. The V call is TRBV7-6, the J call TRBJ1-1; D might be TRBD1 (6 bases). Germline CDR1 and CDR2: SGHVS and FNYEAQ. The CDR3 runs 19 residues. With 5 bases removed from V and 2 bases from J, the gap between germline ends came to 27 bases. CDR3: CASSHTTYGGLGQNTEAFF. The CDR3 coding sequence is TGTGCCAGCAGCCACACTACCTACGGGGGCCTGGGACAAAACACTGAAGCTTTCTTT.

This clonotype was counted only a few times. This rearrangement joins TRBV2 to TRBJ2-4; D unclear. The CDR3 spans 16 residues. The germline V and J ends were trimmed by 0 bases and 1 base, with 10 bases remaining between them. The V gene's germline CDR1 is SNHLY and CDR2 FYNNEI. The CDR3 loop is CASSEARSKAKNIQYF. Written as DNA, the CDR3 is TGTGCCAGCAGTGAAGCGAGGTCCAAGGCCAAAAACATTCAGTACTTC.

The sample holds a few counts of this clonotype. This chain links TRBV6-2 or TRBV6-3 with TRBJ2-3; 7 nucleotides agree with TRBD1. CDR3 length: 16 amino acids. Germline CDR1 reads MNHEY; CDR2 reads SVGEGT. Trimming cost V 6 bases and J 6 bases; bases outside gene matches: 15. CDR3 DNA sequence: TGTGCCAGCAGACCCCACCCGACAGGGCGGACGGATACGCAGTATTTT. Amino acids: CASRPHPTGRTDTQYF.

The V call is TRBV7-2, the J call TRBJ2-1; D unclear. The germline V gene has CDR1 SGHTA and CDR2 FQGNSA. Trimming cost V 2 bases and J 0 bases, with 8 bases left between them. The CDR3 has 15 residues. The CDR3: CASSLLVSSYNEQFF. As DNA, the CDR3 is TGTGCCAGCAGCTTACTGGTTAGCTCCTACAATGAGCAGTTCTTC.

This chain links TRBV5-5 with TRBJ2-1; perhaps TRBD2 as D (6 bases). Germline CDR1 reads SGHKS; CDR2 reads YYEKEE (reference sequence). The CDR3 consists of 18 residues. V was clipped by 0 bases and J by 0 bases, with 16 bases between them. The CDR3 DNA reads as TGTGCCAGCAGCTTGGCTCACTTAGCGGCAAGCTCCTACAATGAGCAGTTCTTC. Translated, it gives CASSLAHLAASSYNEQFF.

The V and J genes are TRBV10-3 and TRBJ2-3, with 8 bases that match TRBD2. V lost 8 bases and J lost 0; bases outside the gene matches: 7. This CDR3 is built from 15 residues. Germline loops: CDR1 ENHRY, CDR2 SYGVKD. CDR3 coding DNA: TGTGCCATCTTGAGCGGGGGCGCTAGCACAGATACGCAGTATTTT. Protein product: CAILSGGASTDTQYF.

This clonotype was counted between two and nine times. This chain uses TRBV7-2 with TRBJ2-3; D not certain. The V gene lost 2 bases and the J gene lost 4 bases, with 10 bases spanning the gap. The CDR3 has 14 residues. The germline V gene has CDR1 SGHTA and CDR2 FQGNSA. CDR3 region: CASSLNGRSDTQYF. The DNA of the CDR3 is TGTGCCAGCAGCTTAAACGGTAGATCAGATACGCAGTATTTT.

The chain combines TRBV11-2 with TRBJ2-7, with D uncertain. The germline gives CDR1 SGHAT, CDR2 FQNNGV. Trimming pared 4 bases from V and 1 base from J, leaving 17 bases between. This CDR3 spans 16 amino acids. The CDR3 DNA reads TGTGCCAGCAGCTCTCGACATCCCCAAGCGTCCTACGAGCAGTACTTC. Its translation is CASSSRHPQASYEQYF. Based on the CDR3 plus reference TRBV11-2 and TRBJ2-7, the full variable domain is EAGVAQSPRYKIIEKRQSVAFWCNPISGHATLYWYQQILGQGPKLLIQFQNNGVVDDSQLPKDRFSAERLKGVDSTLKIQPAKLEDSAVYLCASSSRHPQASYEQYFGPGTRLTVT.

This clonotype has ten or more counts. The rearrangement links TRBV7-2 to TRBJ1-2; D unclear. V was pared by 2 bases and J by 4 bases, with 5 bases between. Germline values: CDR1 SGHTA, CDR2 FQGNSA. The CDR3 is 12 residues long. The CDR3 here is CASSLSGYGYTF. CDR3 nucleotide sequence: TGTGCCAGCAGCTTATCTGGCTATGGCTACACCTTC.

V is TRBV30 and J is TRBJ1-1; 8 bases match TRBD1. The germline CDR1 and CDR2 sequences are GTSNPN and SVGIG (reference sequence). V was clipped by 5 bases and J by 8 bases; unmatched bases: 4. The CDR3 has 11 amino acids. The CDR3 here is CAWGTGGEAFF. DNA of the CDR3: TGTGCCTGGGGAACAGGGGGAGAAGCTTTCTTT.

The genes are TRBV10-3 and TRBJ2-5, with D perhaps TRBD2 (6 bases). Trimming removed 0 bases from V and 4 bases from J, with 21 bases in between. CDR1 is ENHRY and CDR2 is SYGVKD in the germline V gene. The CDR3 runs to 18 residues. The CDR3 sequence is CAISESTREQGGVETQYF. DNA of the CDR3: TGTGCCATCAGTGAGTCGACTCGGGAGCAGGGAGGAGTAGAGACCCAGTACTTC.

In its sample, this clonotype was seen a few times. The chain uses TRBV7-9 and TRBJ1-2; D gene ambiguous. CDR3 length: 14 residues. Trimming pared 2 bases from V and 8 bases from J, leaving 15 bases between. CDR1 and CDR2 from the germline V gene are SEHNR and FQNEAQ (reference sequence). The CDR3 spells CASSLSWGPVGYTF. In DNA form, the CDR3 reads TGTGCCAGCAGCTTAAGTTGGGGTCCCGTCGGCTACACCTTC. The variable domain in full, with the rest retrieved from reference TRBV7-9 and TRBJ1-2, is DTGVSQNPRHKITKRGQNVTFRCDPISEHNRLYWYRQTLGQGPEFLTYFQNEAQLEKSRLLSDRFSAERPKGSFSTLEIQRTEQGDSAMYLCASSLSWGPVGYTFGSGTRLTVV.

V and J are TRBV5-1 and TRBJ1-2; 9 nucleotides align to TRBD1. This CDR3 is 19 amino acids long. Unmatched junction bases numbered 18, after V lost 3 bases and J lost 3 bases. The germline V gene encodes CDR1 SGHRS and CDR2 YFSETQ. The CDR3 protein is CASSWTGALLQSQDYGYTF. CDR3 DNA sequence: TGCGCCAGCAGCTGGACAGGGGCCCTACTGCAGTCTCAGGACTATGGCTACACCTTC.